This T cell receptor beta chain is drawn from a study of T cell changes during pregnancy in multiple sclerosis. TCRdb's table, derived via immunoSEQ multiplex PCR, lists solely in-frame clones and lacks some. The top ten clones hold over 0.85% of a sample with some 44,000 clones, 70% to 90% of them seen once. There are 14 residues in the CDR3. Between the trimmed V and J ends, which lost 3 bases and 4 bases, there was a span of 10 bases. CDR1 and CDR2 (germline): MGHRA, YSYEKL. Source: CD4+ T cells from peripheral blood mononuclear cells, taken after pregnancy. The clonotype was recovered from a female donor with multiple sclerosis, enrolled in a pregnancy study. This chain uses TRBV4-1 with TRBJ1-3; tentatively, D is TRBD1 (5 bases). CDR3 sequence (DNA): TGCGCCAGCAGCCAGACAGCGCAAGGAAACACCATATATTTT. Translating it yields CASSQTAQGNTIYF.